Each of the 28 T cell receptor beta chains below was sequenced from the same sample in a study of early T cells in non-severe SARS-CoV-2 infection. TCRdb analysed the 5' RACE reads with MiXCR anew, one entry per CDR3 protein. In the table there are 50,000 to 65,000 distinct CDR3 sequences, about 9.1% of which are singletons. The sequenced sample consisted of whole blood. The source of these receptors is an adult who was a healthcare worker with PCR-confirmed SARS-CoV-2 infection or an uninfected control (not recorded which).

This clonotype was seen a handful of times. This chain joins TRBV6-2 or TRBV6-3 and TRBJ2-7; a weak D match, TRBD2 (5 bases). Germline V gene sequence: CDR1 MNHEY, CDR2 SVGEGT. Trimming shortened V by 4 bases and J by 0 bases, and 10 bases separated the two germline ends. CDR3 size: 14 residues. The CDR3 DNA reads as TGTGCCAGCAGTTTGGACGGGATCTCCTACGAGCAGTACTTC. Its translation: CASSLDGISYEQYF.

This clonotype was counted ten times or more. The chain joins TRBV9 to TRBJ2-1; no firm D call. Germline assignment: CDR1 SGDLS and CDR2 YYNGEE. The CDR3 totals 16 residues. V lost 5 bases to trimming and J lost 7 bases, with 22 bases between them. CDR3 protein: CASSLSGLPMVNEQFF. In nucleotides, the CDR3 is TGTGCCAGCAGTCTTTCGGGCCTGCCGATGGTTAATGAGCAGTTCTTC.

This clonotype was detected only a few times. The chain combines TRBV5-1 with TRBJ2-7; 8 nucleotides align to TRBD1. V dropped 2 bases and J dropped 2; count of bases not matched to a gene: 9. CDR1 SGHRS and CDR2 YFSETQ come from the germline V gene. The CDR3 has 16 amino acids. As DNA, the CDR3 is TGCGCCAGCAGCTTTTTTGGGGGACAGGTTACCTACGAGCAGTACTTC. It yields the protein CASSFFGGQVTYEQYF.

This clonotype has a count of ten or more. V and J are TRBV18 and TRBJ1-5; TRBD1 matches at 9 bases. This CDR3 spans 16 amino acids. Germline values: CDR1 KGHSH, CDR2 LQKENI. The junction had 8 bases not matched to a gene; V was cut back by 5 bases and J by 3 bases. DNA for the CDR3: TGTGCCAGCTCAACCCTAGGACAGGGGTACAATCAGCCCCAGCATTTT. This sequence encodes CASSTLGQGYNQPQHF. Full variable domain (missing parts from reference TRBV18 and TRBJ1-5): NAGVMQNPRHLVRRRGQEARLRCSPMKGHSHVYWYRQLPEEGLKFMVYLQKENIIDESGMPKERFSAEFPKEGPSILRIQQVVRGDSAAYFCASSTLGQGYNQPQHFGDGTRLSIL.

This clonotype was observed many times. The chain is built from TRBV12-3 or TRBV12-4 and TRBJ2-7; no clear D. The CDR3 totals 15 residues. Trimming stripped 5 bases from V and 0 bases from J, with 14 bases between. The CDR3 loop is CASSLRVTDSYEQYF. The CDR3 bases are TGTGCCAGCAGTCTCCGGGTGACGGACTCCTACGAGCAGTACTTC.

On this clonotype itself: A much larger clone lies a single base off, so this may be a read error. The chain links TRBV29-1 to TRBJ1-5; TRBD1 matches 10 bases. CDR1 is SQVTM, CDR2 ANQGSEA, per germline. The V gene end was trimmed by 6 bases and the J gene end by 5 bases; junction bases not matched to a gene: 7. This CDR3 is built from 14 residues. The CDR3 region has the DNA TGCAGCGTGACCTCTGGGACAGGGGATCAGCCCCAGCATTTT. Its translation: CSVTSGTGDQPQHF.

This clonotype was picked up many times. This chain connects TRBV30 to TRBJ1-5; tentative D call: TRBD1 (6 bases). Germline loops: CDR1 GTSNPN, CDR2 SVGIG (reference sequence). Trimming pared 1 base from V and 6 bases from J, leaving 13 bases between. The CDR3 sequence is 14 residues long. CDR3 loop: CAWSGQQGIQPQHF. In DNA form, the CDR3 reads TGTGCCTGGAGTGGTCAACAGGGAATTCAGCCCCAGCATTTT.

Regarding this clonotype: A read error may explain this, as a much larger clone is one base away. The chain has TRBV9 and TRBJ2-1, with 7 bases matching TRBD1. Per the germline V gene, CDR1 is SGDLS and CDR2 is YYNGEE. V lost 1 base to trimming and J lost 4 bases; unmatched junction nucleotides: 5. This CDR3 is 15 amino acids long. CDR3 in amino acids: CASSVSTGSYNEQFF. The CDR3 DNA follows: TGTGCCAGCAGCGTATCGACAGGGTCGTACAATGAGCAGTTCTTC. Together with reference TRBV9 and TRBJ2-1, the CDR3 gives the full variable domain: DSGVTQTPKHLITATGQRVTLRCSPRSGDLSVYWYQQSLDQGLQFLIQYYNGEERAKGNILERFSAQQFPDLHSELNLSSLELGDSALYFCASSVSTGSYNEQFFGPGTRLTVL.

In its sample, this clonotype was seen a few times. The chain combines TRBV7-9 with TRBJ2-1, with D perhaps TRBD1 (5 bases). In germline, CDR1 is SEHNR, CDR2 FQNEAQ (reference sequence). This CDR3 has 14 amino acids. V gave up 3 bases and J gave up 8 bases, with 14 bases separating them. The CDR3 region is CASSFLIGADEQFF. In DNA, the CDR3 is TGTGCCAGCAGCTTTTTGATAGGGGCCGATGAGCAGTTCTTC.

In this sample, this clonotype turned up many times. The chain recombines TRBV6-2 or TRBV6-3 with TRBJ2-4; possibly TRBD1 or TRBD2 for D (5 bases each). Trimming took 4 bases from V and 6 from J, leaving 25 bases between them. The length of the CDR3 is 18 residues. The V gene's germline CDR1 is MNHEY and CDR2 SVGEGT. The CDR3 DNA is TGTGCCAGCAGTTGGGGGTCCAGGGAGCCCGGTACCAGAAACATTCAGTACTTC. It translates to CASSWGSREPGTRNIQYF.

This clonotype was found many times. The chain couples TRBV7-2 to TRBJ2-5, with D tentatively TRBD1 (6 bases). Germline CDR1 is SGHTA and CDR2 is FQGNSA. The CDR3 is 14 amino acids. V was shortened by 5 bases and J by 5 bases, with 15 bases between the two germline ends. The CDR3 DNA reads as TGTGCCAGCAGCGCAGGGGTAGGATGGGAGACCCAGTACTTC. Translating gives CASSAGVGWETQYF.

This clonotype was seen repeatedly, ten times or more. The rearrangement uses TRBV12-3 or TRBV12-4 and TRBJ2-6; no clear D gene. The CDR3 sequence is 12 residues long. V was cut by 7 bases and J by 4 bases, with 5 bases left in between. The CDR3 here is CASKLGANVLTF. CDR3 coding DNA: TGTGCCAGCAAGTTAGGGGCCAACGTCCTGACTTTC.

This clonotype was picked up many times. The chain carries TRBV6-5 and TRBJ2-7; no reliable D call. Trimming left V 7 bases short and J 1 base short, with 14 bases between. Germline V gene sequence: CDR1 MNHEY, CDR2 SVGAGI. This CDR3 contains 14 residues. The CDR3 DNA follows: TGTGCCAGCACCCCCGAGGCGGATTCCTACGAGCAGTACTTC. Encoded protein: CASTPEADSYEQYF.

This clonotype was detected many times. The genes are TRBV6-1 and TRBJ2-7; D unresolved. Trimming took 5 bases from V and 3 from J, leaving 17 bases between them. There are 15 residues in the CDR3. Germline lookup yields CDR1 MNHNS and CDR2 SASEGT. DNA of the CDR3: TGTGCCAGCAGTTCCTTCGGTCTGGGCTACTACGAGCAGTACTTC. Translation: CASSSFGLGYYEQYF.

The table lists this clonotype with many counts. The V and J genes are TRBV29-1 and TRBJ2-1, with D perhaps matching TRBD1 or TRBD2 (6 bases each). V was cut by 6 bases and J by 5 bases, with 20 bases left in between. Germline V gene sequence: CDR1 SQVTM, CDR2 ANQGSEA. This CDR3 is built from 15 residues. CDR3: CSVPPPPGANNEQFF. The CDR3 DNA reads as TGCAGCGTCCCCCCCCCTCCGGGGGCGAACAATGAGCAGTTCTTC.

This clonotype showed up many times. This chain joins TRBV20-1 and TRBJ1-4, with D possibly being TRBD1 (5 bases). Germline V CDR1 and CDR2: DFQATT, SNEGSKA (reference sequence). V lost 1 base and J 7 bases, leaving 13 bases between the germline ends. The CDR3 extends over 14 amino acids. The CDR3 protein is CSARVGERLEKLFF. The CDR3 DNA reads as TGCAGTGCTAGAGTAGGGGAGCGGCTTGAAAAACTGTTTTTT.

This clonotype appeared a few times. J is TRBJ1-6 and V is TRBV6-6, with 9 bases aligning to TRBD1. The CDR3 is made up of 16 amino acids. Germline CDR1 is MNHNY and CDR2 is SVGAGI (reference sequence). Trimming took 2 bases from V and 8 from J; bases not matched to a gene: 7. For the CDR3, the DNA is TGTGCCAGCAGTTACCCAACTACAGGGGGCTATTCACCCCTCCACTTT. It yields the protein CASSYPTTGGYSPLHF.

There are many counts of this clonotype. This chain links TRBV7-9 with TRBJ1-5, with D tentatively TRBD1 (6 bases). V gave up 5 bases and J gave up 2 bases, with 13 bases separating them. The CDR3 totals 15 residues. CDR1 is SEHNR, CDR2 FQNEAQ, per germline (reference sequence). CDR3 in amino acids: CASSPTGLGNQPQHF. The CDR3 DNA is TGTGCCAGCAGCCCTACAGGGTTAGGCAATCAGCCCCAGCATTTT.

J is TRBJ1-6 and V is TRBV10-3; D uncertain. Trimming cost V 2 bases and J 6 bases, with 5 bases left between them. Germline-derived CDR1 and CDR2 are ENHRY and SYGVKD. The CDR3 is made up of 13 amino acids. CDR3 region: CAISEMGNSPLHF. CDR3 coding DNA: TGTGCCATCAGTGAGATGGGTAATTCACCCCTCCACTTT.

At least ten counts were recorded for this clonotype. The chain links TRBV7-6 to TRBJ2-7; D unclear. The V gene lost 3 bases and the J gene lost 0 bases, with 6 bases spanning the gap. The CDR3 contains 13 residues. CDR1 and CDR2 (germline): SGHVS, FNYEAQ. The CDR3 nucleotides read TGTGCCAGCAGCTTTCCAGGCTCCTACGAGCAGTACTTC. This encodes CASSFPGSYEQYF.

This clonotype was detected ten times or more. This sequence joins TRBV18 and TRBJ1-1, with D perhaps TRBD1 (6 bases). V was clipped by 1 base and J by 6 bases, with 9 bases between them. Germline V gene data show CDR1 as KGHSH and CDR2 as LQKENI. CDR3 size: 13 residues. CDR3: CASSPRTASEAFF. The DNA for the CDR3 is TGTGCCAGCTCACCACGGACAGCGTCTGAAGCTTTCTTT.

The sample holds many counts of this clonotype. This rearrangement joins TRBV20-1 to TRBJ2-3; no definite D call. The V gene lost 6 bases and the J gene lost 1 base, with 17 bases spanning the gap. The CDR3 extends over 15 amino acids. From germline, CDR1 is DFQATT and CDR2 SNEGSKA (reference sequence). CDR3 bases: TGCAGTGCCCCTTCGACAACAATCGGCACAGATACGCAGTATTTT. This encodes CSAPSTTIGTDTQYF.

This clonotype was observed a few times. The rearrangement links TRBV30 to TRBJ1-3; weak D call: TRBD1 (6 bases). V lost 3 bases, J lost 7 bases, and 10 bases lay in between. The CDR3 extends over 12 amino acids. Germline assignment: CDR1 GTSNPN and CDR2 SVGIG (reference sequence). The CDR3 is CAWRRTGNTIYF. DNA of the CDR3: TGTGCCTGGAGGCGTACAGGGAACACCATATATTTT.

In its sample, this clonotype was seen a few times. In DNA form, the CDR3 reads TGTGCCAGCAGGGGGACAGGGAGGAACAATGAGCAGTTCTTC. This sequence encodes CASRGTGRNNEQFF. This sequence joins TRBV12-3 or TRBV12-4 and TRBJ2-1; 9 bases map to TRBD1. After removal of 6 bases from V and 5 bases from J, the junction contained 5 bases not matched to a gene. The CDR3 sequence is 14 residues long.

This clonotype was seen many times. The chain combines TRBV6-2 or TRBV6-3 with TRBJ2-3; D not certain. This CDR3 is 12 amino acids long. From germline, CDR1 is MNHEY and CDR2 SVGEGT. V was cut by 2 bases and J by 6 bases, with 6 bases left in between. DNA of the CDR3: TGTGCCAGCAGTTACCTCGTGGATACGCAGTATTTT. Translated, it gives CASSYLVDTQYF.

The table lists this clonotype with many counts. The chain recombines TRBV11-2 with TRBJ2-3; D may be TRBD2 (6 bases). CDR3 length: 15 amino acids. The V gene lost 3 bases and the J gene lost 0 bases, with 10 bases spanning the gap. From germline, CDR1 is SGHAT and CDR2 FQNNGV. As DNA, the CDR3 is TGTGCCAGCAGCTTTGGAGCGGGTAGCACAGATACGCAGTATTTT. Translation gives CASSFGAGSTDTQYF.

This clonotype occurred many times. V usage is TRBV14 and J usage is TRBJ2-2; D is perhaps TRBD1 (6 bases). Looked up from germline, CDR1 is SGHDN and CDR2 is FVKESK. Trimming removed 1 base from V and 3 bases from J, with 12 bases in between. The CDR3 runs to 16 residues. In nucleotides, the CDR3 is TGTGCCAGCAGCCAAGCTGTAAACAGGGACACCGGGGAGCTGTTTTTT. It translates to CASSQAVNRDTGELFF.

This clonotype was observed a handful of times. This chain links TRBV3-1 with TRBJ1-5; unclear D gene. The CDR3 contains 13 residues. With 1 base removed from V and 1 base from J, the gap between germline ends came to 2 bases. The germline V gene has CDR1 LGHDT and CDR2 YNNKEL (reference sequence). CDR3: CASSQASNQPQHF. CDR3 DNA sequence: TGTGCCAGCAGCCAAGCCAGCAATCAGCCCCAGCATTTT.